The 28 T cell receptor beta chains below were found in one sample sequenced in a study of T cells of healthy individuals. In TCRdb, the 5' RACE reads were re-called with MiXCR into one record per CDR3 protein. The sample holds over 95,000 distinct CDR3 sequences, 17% seen once. The receptors were gathered from a human donor in good health.

At least ten counts were recorded for this clonotype. The chain uses TRBV7-2 and TRBJ1-2, with unresolved D. Germline CDR1 SGHTA, CDR2 FQGNSA. There are 18 residues in the CDR3. Deletions cut 4 bases from V and 0 bases from J, with 21 bases between. The CDR3 protein is CASSSSPEIGRANYGYTF. In DNA, the CDR3 is TGTGCCAGCAGCTCATCCCCTGAGATAGGAAGAGCTAACTATGGCTACACCTTC. Using reference TRBV7-2 and TRBJ1-2 for the parts outside the CDR3, the full variable domain is GAGVSQSPSNKVTEKGKDVELRCDPISGHTALYWYRQSLGQGLEFLIYFQGNSAPDKSGLPSDRFSAERTGGSVSTLTIQRTQQEDSAVYLCASSSSPEIGRANYGYTFGSGTRLTVV.

V and J are TRBV5-1 and TRBJ2-7, with 7 bases that match TRBD1. CDR1 is SGHRS and CDR2 is YFSETQ in the germline V gene. J gave up 1 base and V 1 base, and 2 bases lay outside the gene matches. The CDR3 runs 14 residues. CDR3 amino acids: CASSLYRGSYEQYF. The CDR3 region has the DNA TGCGCCAGCAGCTTGTACAGGGGTTCCTACGAGCAGTACTTC.

The genes are TRBV6-5 and TRBJ2-2; 9 bases fit TRBD1. The V gene end was trimmed by 0 bases and the J gene end by 10 bases; junction bases not matched to a gene: 12. The germline V gene encodes CDR1 MNHEY and CDR2 SVGAGI. The CDR3 loop spans 17 amino acids. In DNA form, the CDR3 reads TGTGCCAGCAGTTACTCGGGACAGGGAACCGGGGAGCTGGAGCTGTTTTTT. The encoded protein is CASSYSGQGTGELELFF.

This clonotype was seen many times. V gene TRBV5-5 combines with J gene TRBJ1-6, with TRBD1 identical over 7 bases. J was trimmed by 3 bases and V by 4 bases; bases with no gene match: 7. The CDR3 sequence is 16 residues long. In germline, CDR1 is SGHKS, CDR2 YYEKEE (reference sequence). The CDR3 here is CASSPQGQNYNSPLHF. The CDR3 nucleotides read TGTGCCAGCAGCCCTCAGGGACAGAACTATAATTCACCCCTCCACTTT.

The chain is built from TRBV4-3 and TRBJ2-3; D assignment may be TRBD1 or TRBD2 (5 bases each). Germline V gene data show CDR1 as LGHNA and CDR2 as YSLEER. V gave up 4 bases and J gave up 6 bases, with 17 bases separating them. The CDR3 is made up of 15 amino acids. The CDR3 spells CASSPGDGSLDTQYF. CDR3 DNA sequence: TGCGCCAGCAGCCCTGGGGACGGTAGTTTGGATACGCAGTATTTT.

The V call is TRBV28, the J call TRBJ2-5; D is unresolved. This CDR3 contains 13 residues. Looked up from germline, CDR1 is MDHEN and CDR2 is SYDVKM. The V gene lost 3 bases and the J gene lost 2 bases, with 7 bases spanning the gap. CDR3: CASSFPPQETQYF. DNA for the CDR3: TGTGCCAGCAGTTTTCCCCCTCAAGAGACCCAGTACTTC.

The table lists this clonotype with many counts. The J gene is TRBJ2-3, the V gene TRBV7-2; tentatively, D is TRBD1 (6 bases). This CDR3 is 16 amino acids long. Per the germline V gene, CDR1 is SGHTA and CDR2 is FQGNSA. V lost 5 bases to trimming and J lost 4 bases, with 19 bases between them. CDR3 sequence: CASSPKPGRGSDTQYF. The CDR3 DNA is TGTGCCAGCAGCCCGAAACCCGGCAGGGGATCAGATACGCAGTATTTT. Complete variable domain (other parts from reference TRBV7-2 and TRBJ2-3): GAGVSQSPSNKVTEKGKDVELRCDPISGHTALYWYRQSLGQGLEFLIYFQGNSAPDKSGLPSDRFSAERTGGSVSTLTIQRTQQEDSAVYLCASSPKPGRGSDTQYFGPGTRLTVL.

The V and J genes are TRBV20-1 and TRBJ2-1; tentative D call: TRBD2 (7 bases). The V end lost 3 bases, the J end lost 8 bases, and 20 bases lay between the germline ends. Germline loops: CDR1 DFQATT, CDR2 SNEGSKA (reference sequence). CDR3 size: 15 residues. The CDR3 DNA follows: TGCAGTGCTAGCGATCTAGGGGGGGGGGCTTATGAGCAGTTCTTC. It codes for CSASDLGGGAYEQFF.

This clonotype showed up just a few times. The chain links TRBV6-6 to TRBJ2-5; 8 bases match TRBD2. The CDR3 sequence is 15 residues long. Germline lookup yields CDR1 MNHNY and CDR2 SVGAGI (reference sequence). Germline trimming cut 6 bases from V and 1 base from J; bases unmatched to any gene: 7. The CDR3 DNA reads TGTGCCAGCAGAGACAGGCGGGGGGTCCAAGAGACCCAGTACTTC. Its translation is CASRDRRGVQETQYF.

In its sample, this clonotype was seen a few times. V gene TRBV28 combines with J gene TRBJ1-1; D gene ambiguous. Germline CDR1 is MDHEN and CDR2 is SYDVKM. The CDR3 loop spans 14 amino acids. Trimming removed 8 bases at V and 6 bases at J, with 19 bases between. The CDR3 reads CASPPKTKLSEAFF. CDR3 bases: TGTGCCAGCCCCCCGAAGACCAAGTTGTCTGAAGCTTTCTTT.

This clonotype was recorded many times. The chain is built from TRBV20-1 and TRBJ2-7, with 7 nucleotides matching TRBD1. The V segment lost 7 bases and the J segment 1 base; nucleotides outside the gene matches: 7. CDR3 length: 13 amino acids. Germline lookup yields CDR1 DFQATT and CDR2 SNEGSKA (reference sequence). CDR3 in amino acids: CSVRDRASYEQYF. DNA for the CDR3: TGCAGTGTCAGAGACAGGGCGTCCTACGAGCAGTACTTC.

Ten or more counts support this clonotype. This sequence joins TRBV27 and TRBJ1-4; D may be TRBD1 (6 bases). The CDR3 is 18 residues long. V lost 8 bases to trimming and J lost 4 bases, with 26 bases between them. Germline loops: CDR1 MNHEY, CDR2 SMNVEV (reference sequence). The CDR3 spells CASSLKPSTGPLNEKLFF. In DNA, the CDR3 is TGTGCCAGCTCGTTAAAGCCCTCTACAGGGCCACTTAATGAAAAACTGTTTTTT.

The CDR3 protein is CASSYSGRRFLGQEYF. CDR3 DNA: TGTGCCAGCAGTTACTCGGGCCGGAGGTTCTTAGGTCAGGAGTACTTC. The rearrangement uses TRBV6-2 or TRBV6-3 and TRBJ2-4; D possibly corresponds to TRBD2 (5 bases). The germline gives CDR1 MNHEY, CDR2 SVGEGT. This CDR3 is 16 amino acids long. Trimming cost V 0 bases and J 14 bases, with 23 bases left between them.

The chain is built from TRBV7-2 and TRBJ2-7; no firm D call. The CDR3 totals 13 residues. Trimming took off 0 bases at V and 4 bases at J, with 7 bases between the two ends. Germline V CDR1 and CDR2: SGHTA, FQGNSA. The CDR3 sequence: CASSLAEGYEQYF. The CDR3 coding sequence is TGTGCCAGCAGCTTAGCGGAAGGGTACGAGCAGTACTTC.

This clonotype was counted at least ten times. The chain is built from TRBV24-1 and TRBJ2-5; a possible D gene is TRBD1 (6 bases). The CDR3 sequence is 14 residues long. Trimming removed 4 bases at V and 9 bases at J, with 17 bases between. From germline, CDR1 is KGHDR and CDR2 SFDVKD. The CDR3 DNA reads as TGTGCCACCAGTGACCCTGGACAGTCGGCGGCCCAGTACTTC. This translates into CATSDPGQSAAQYF.

Ten or more counts support this clonotype. V and J are TRBV30 and TRBJ1-5; possibly TRBD1 for D (6 bases). Germline values: CDR1 GTSNPN, CDR2 SVGIG (reference sequence). The CDR3 sequence is 15 residues long. Trimming left V 3 bases short and J 2 bases short, with 14 bases between. CDR3 coding DNA: TGTGCCTGGAGCGTTCAGGGGATGGGCAATCAGCCCCAGCATTTT. Protein sequence: CAWSVQGMGNQPQHF.

The rearrangement links TRBV20-1 to TRBJ2-7, with 10 bases aligning to TRBD2. The trim removed 2 bases at V and 3 bases at J, leaving 16 bases unmatched. The CDR3 covers 18 residues. CDR1 is DFQATT and CDR2 is SNEGSKA in the germline V gene (reference sequence). CDR3 in DNA: TGCAGTGCTAGACTTCCTTCCCAGCTAGCGGGGGACCGCTACGAGCAGTACTTC. This codes for CSARLPSQLAGDRYEQYF.

This clonotype occurred a few times. The rearrangement links TRBV12-3 or TRBV12-4 to TRBJ2-7, with D unresolved. The CDR3 spans 13 residues. V gave up 1 base and J gave up 3 bases, with 7 bases separating them. CDR3: CASSLGGHYEQYF. CDR3 coding DNA: TGTGCCAGCAGTTTAGGAGGCCACTACGAGCAGTACTTC.

In this sample, this clonotype turned up a few times. The chain couples TRBV6-6 to TRBJ2-5; a possible D gene is TRBD2 (6 bases). Germline V gene data show CDR1 as MNHNY and CDR2 as SVGAGI (reference sequence). Trimming took 7 bases from V and 5 from J, leaving 20 bases between them. CDR3 length: 15 residues. The DNA of the CDR3 is TGTGCCAGCACCATGGGGGAAAACGCGGGGGAGACCCAGTACTTC. Translation: CASTMGENAGETQYF.

CDR3 amino acids: CASSVSSSGLQETQYF. CDR3 DNA sequence: TGTGCCAGCAGCGTATCAAGTAGCGGGTTACAAGAGACCCAGTACTTC. The V gene is TRBV9, the J gene TRBJ2-5, with TRBD2 matching over 7 bases. Germline CDR1 and CDR2: SGDLS and YYNGEE. Trimming removed 1 base from V and 2 bases from J; junction bases left unmatched: 8. The CDR3 length is 16 residues.

This clonotype is a singleton in its sample. The chain couples TRBV5-1 to TRBJ2-1, with TRBD2 identical over 13 bases. Germline V gene lookup returns CDR1 SGHRS and CDR2 YFSETQ. The junction had 7 bases not matched to a gene; V was cut back by 0 bases and J by 7 bases. This CDR3 is built from 17 residues. In DNA, the CDR3 is TGCGCCAGCAGCTTGGAGACTAGCGGGAGGTACAGGAATGAGCAGTTCTTC. Its translation: CASSLETSGRYRNEQFF.

The table lists this clonotype with many counts. The V gene is TRBV6-2 or TRBV6-3, the J gene TRBJ2-7; tentatively, D is TRBD2 (5 bases). Trimming left V 0 bases short and J 0 bases short, with 6 bases between. This CDR3 is 14 amino acids long. From germline, CDR1 is MNHEY and CDR2 SVGEGT. The DNA for the CDR3 is TGTGCCAGCAGTTACTCTGGACTCTCCTACGAGCAGTACTTC. Its translation: CASSYSGLSYEQYF.

The V gene is TRBV5-6, the J gene TRBJ2-5, with D unclear. The CDR3 consists of 13 residues. Per the germline V gene, CDR1 is SGHDT and CDR2 is YYEEEE. Deletions cut 1 base from V and 2 bases from J, with 6 bases between. This CDR3 is CASSLPAQETQYF. The CDR3 DNA reads TGTGCCAGCAGCTTGCCAGCTCAAGAGACCCAGTACTTC.

In its sample, this clonotype was seen many times. The V call is TRBV4-1, the J call TRBJ2-4; possibly TRBD2 for D (5 bases). Germline loops: CDR1 MGHRA, CDR2 YSYEKL. The CDR3 runs to 16 residues. V lost 7 bases, J lost 0 bases, and 16 bases lay in between. The CDR3 sequence is CASTEGRVLAKNIQYF. In DNA form, the CDR3 reads TGCGCCAGCACCGAAGGGCGGGTACTAGCCAAAAACATTCAGTACTTC.

The chain carries TRBV28 and TRBJ2-1; 11 bases are shared with TRBD2. The CDR3 contains 17 residues. The trim removed 6 bases at V and 0 bases at J, leaving 7 bases unmatched. CDR1 is MDHEN, CDR2 SYDVKM, per germline. This CDR3 reads CASSRGLAGGSYNEQFF. CDR3 nucleotide sequence: TGTGCCAGCAGCAGGGGGCTAGCGGGAGGCTCCTACAATGAGCAGTTCTTC.

The rearrangement joins TRBV6-5 to TRBJ2-1, with 7 bases lining up with TRBD2. CDR1 and CDR2 from the germline V gene are MNHEY and SVGAGI. This CDR3 comprises 14 residues. V shed 6 bases, J shed 7 bases, and the junction held 9 bases outside the gene matches. CDR3 bases: TGTGCCAGCAGCGCAGGGTGGGGGGGTAATGAGCAGTTCTTC. Protein sequence: CASSAGWGGNEQFF.

This clonotype was observed at least ten times. This chain links TRBV4-3 with TRBJ2-7; 11 bases align to TRBD1. J was trimmed by 6 bases and V by 0 bases; bases with no gene match: 7. The CDR3 sequence is 16 residues long. CDR1 is LGHNA and CDR2 is YSLEER in the germline V gene. CDR3 sequence (DNA): TGCGCCAGCAGCCAAGATCAGGGGACAGGGGGAACCGAGCAGTACTTC. It is translated as CASSQDQGTGGTEQYF.

The J gene is TRBJ1-1, the V gene TRBV4-2; no reliable D call. The CDR3 sequence is 16 residues long. Germline CDR1 LGHNA, CDR2 YNFKEQ. Trimming shortened V by 1 base and J by 6 bases, and 18 bases separated the two germline ends. CDR3 loop: CASSQVLGFRIAEAFF. The CDR3 coding sequence is TGTGCCAGCAGCCAAGTTCTCGGGTTTAGGATCGCTGAAGCTTTCTTT.